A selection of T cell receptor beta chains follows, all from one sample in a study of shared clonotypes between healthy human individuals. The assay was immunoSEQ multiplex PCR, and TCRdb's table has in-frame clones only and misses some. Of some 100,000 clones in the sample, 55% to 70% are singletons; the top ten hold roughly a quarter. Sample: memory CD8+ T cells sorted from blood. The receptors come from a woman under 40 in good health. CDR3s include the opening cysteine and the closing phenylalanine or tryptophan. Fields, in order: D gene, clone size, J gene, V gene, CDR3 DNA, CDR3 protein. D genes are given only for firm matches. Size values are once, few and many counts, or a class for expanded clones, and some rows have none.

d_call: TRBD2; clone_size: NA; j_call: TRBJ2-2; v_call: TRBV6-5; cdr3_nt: TGTGCCAGCAGTTATCAAGCGGGAGGGTCGACCGGGGAGCTGTTTTTT; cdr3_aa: CASSYQAGGSTGELFF
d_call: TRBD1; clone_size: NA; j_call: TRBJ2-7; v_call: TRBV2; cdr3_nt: TGTGCCAGCTCCCGGGACAGGACCTACGAGCAGTACTTC; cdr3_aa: CASSRDRTYEQYF
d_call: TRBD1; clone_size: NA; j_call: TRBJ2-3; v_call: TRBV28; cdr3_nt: TGTGCCAGCAGTTCTCCGGGACAGCCAGATACGCAGTATTTT; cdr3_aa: CASSSPGQPDTQYF
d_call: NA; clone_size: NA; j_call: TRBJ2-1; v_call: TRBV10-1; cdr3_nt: TGCGCCAGCAGCGACCACCAAGGGAGCTACAATGAGCAGTTCTTC; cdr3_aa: CASSDHQGSYNEQFF
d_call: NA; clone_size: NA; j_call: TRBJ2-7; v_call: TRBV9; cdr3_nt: TGTGCCAGCAGCGTGACAGACTCCTACGAGCAGTACTTC; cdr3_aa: CASSVTDSYEQYF
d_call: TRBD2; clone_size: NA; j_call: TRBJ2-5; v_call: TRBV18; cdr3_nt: TGTGCCAGCTCACCAGCGGGGGGGGAGACCCAGTACTTC; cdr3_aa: CASSPAGGETQYF
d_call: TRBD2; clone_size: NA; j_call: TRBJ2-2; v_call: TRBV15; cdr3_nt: TGTGCCACCCTTAAGAGCGGGAGGGGCACCGGGGAGCTGTTTTTT; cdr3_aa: CATLKSGRGTGELFF
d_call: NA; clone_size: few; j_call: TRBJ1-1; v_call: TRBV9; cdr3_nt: TGTGCCAGCAGCGTCTCATGGGGGACTGAAGCTTTCTTT; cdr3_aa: CASSVSWGTEAFF
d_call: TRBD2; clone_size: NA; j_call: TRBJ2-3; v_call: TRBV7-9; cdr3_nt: TGTGCCAGCCCGCCAACTAGCGGGCGGACAGATACGCAGTATTTT; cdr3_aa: CASPPTSGRTDTQYF
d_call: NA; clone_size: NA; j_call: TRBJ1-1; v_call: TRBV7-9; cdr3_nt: TGTGCCAGGAGGGAGATGGGGCCGGTGGCTTTCTTT; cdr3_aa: CARREMGPVAFF
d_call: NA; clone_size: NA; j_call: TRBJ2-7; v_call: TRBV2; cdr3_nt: TGTGCCAGCAAGGGGGGAGCCTACGAGCAGTACTTC; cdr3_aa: CASKGGAYEQYF
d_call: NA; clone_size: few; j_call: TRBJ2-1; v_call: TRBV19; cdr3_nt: TGTGCCAGTAGTCCCCGCAGCGGGTACTACAATGAGCAGTTCTTC; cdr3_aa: CASSPRSGYYNEQFF
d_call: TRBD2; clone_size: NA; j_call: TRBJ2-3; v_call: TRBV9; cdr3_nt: TGTGCCAGCAGCGCAAGCGGGAGGAACACAGATACGCAGTATTTT; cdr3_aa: CASSASGRNTDTQYF
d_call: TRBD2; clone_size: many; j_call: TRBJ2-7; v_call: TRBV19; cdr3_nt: TGTGCCAGTAGTATCAGGGGACTAGCGGGAGCTGAGCAGTACTTC; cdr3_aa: CASSIRGLAGAEQYF
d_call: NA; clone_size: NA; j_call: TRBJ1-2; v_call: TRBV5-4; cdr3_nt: TGTGCCAGCAGCTTGACAGACTATGGCTACACCTTC; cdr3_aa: CASSLTDYGYTF
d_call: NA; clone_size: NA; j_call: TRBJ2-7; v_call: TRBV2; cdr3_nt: TGTGCCAGCAGTGAAAACCTCTCTTCTTGGACCGTCTTCGAGCAGTACTTC; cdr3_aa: CASSENLSSWTVFEQYF
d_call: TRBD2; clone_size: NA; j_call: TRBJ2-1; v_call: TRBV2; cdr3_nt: TGTGCCAGCAGTGAATTCCGGACTAGCGGGAGCTATGAGCAGTTCTTC; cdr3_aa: CASSEFRTSGSYEQFF
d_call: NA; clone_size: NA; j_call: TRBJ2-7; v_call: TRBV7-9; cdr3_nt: TGTGCCAGCAGCTTATCATGGGGCAACGAGCAGTACTTC; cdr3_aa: CASSLSWGNEQYF